This T cell receptor beta chain is drawn from a study of CD8 T cells in Susac syndrome. The sequenced target, TCR beta, came from blood CD8+ and CD4+ T cells. A quantity of about 0.5 to 1 ug RNA underwent reverse transcription using random hexamers. The method of amplification for TCR beta CDR3 was immunoSEQ multiplex PCR, covering 54 Vbeta and 13 Jbeta. TCRdb called the immunoSEQ multiplex PCR reads again in MiXCR, with one record for every CDR3 protein. The repertoire holds about 240,000 distinct CDR3 sequences, with about 96% as singletons. CDR3 length equals 13 residues. Per the germline V gene, CDR1 is GTSNPN and CDR2 is SVGIG (reference sequence). V was trimmed by 3 bases and J by 1 base, leaving 9 bases between them.

Sample: CD4+ T cells from PBMCs. This TCR derives from a human donor with Susac syndrome. The J gene is TRBJ1-2, the V gene TRBV30; D gene unclear. The CDR3 bases are TGTGCCTGGAGCAGCAAAAGTAACTATGGCTACACCTTC. It yields the protein CAWSSKSNYGYTF.